This TCR beta chain was obtained from a study of a mutant IDH1 vaccine in newly diagnosed glioma. In the study overall: Across weeks 1, 3, 5, 7, 11, 15, 19 and 23, patients received a vaccination each time, eight in all. It was radiotherapy, temozolomide, or both that patients received previously, with most receiving both.

This CDR3 is 16 amino acids long. V was pared by 6 bases and J by 0 bases, with 14 bases between. CDR1 and CDR2 from the germline V gene are LGHNA and YNFKEQ. The time point: week 23, last vaccination. What each vaccine dose contained was 300 ug of mutant IDH1 20-mer peptide, accompanied by topical imiquimod. Concerning this clone itself: Its cognate antigen is unknown.

Here immunoSEQ multiplex PCR was the method, and the copy in TCRdb shows in-frame clones only, minus some. The data contain approximately 79,000 clones, around 83% of them singletons. The receptor was derived from a woman aged 45-65 years with glioma. Here the sequenced sample was PBMCs, taken from a glioma patient whose treatment included an IDH1 peptide vaccine. This chain uses TRBV4-2 with TRBJ2-2, with D perhaps TRBD1 or TRBD2 (5 bases each). The DNA for the CDR3 is TGTGCCAGCAGGCTTCGGGACGCCGCGAACACCGGGGAGCTGTTTTTT. Translated: CASRLRDAANTGELFF.